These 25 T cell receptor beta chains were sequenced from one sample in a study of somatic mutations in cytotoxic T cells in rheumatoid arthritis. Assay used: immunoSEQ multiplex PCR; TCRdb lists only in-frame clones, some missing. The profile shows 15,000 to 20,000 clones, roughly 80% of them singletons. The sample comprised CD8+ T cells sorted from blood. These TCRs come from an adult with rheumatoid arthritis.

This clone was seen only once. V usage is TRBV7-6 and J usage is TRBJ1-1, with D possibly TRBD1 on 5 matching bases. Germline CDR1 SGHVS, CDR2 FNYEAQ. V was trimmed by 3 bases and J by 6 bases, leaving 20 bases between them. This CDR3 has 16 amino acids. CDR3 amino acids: CASSFTLGGGDAEAFF. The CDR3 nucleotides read TGTGCCAGCAGCTTCACTCTTGGGGGAGGGGATGCTGAAGCTTTCTTT.

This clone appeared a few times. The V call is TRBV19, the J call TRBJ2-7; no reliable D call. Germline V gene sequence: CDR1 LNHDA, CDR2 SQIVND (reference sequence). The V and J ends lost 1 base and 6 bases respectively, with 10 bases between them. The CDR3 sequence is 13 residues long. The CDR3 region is CASSIGSSREQYF. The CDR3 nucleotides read TGTGCCAGTAGTATAGGATCCTCGCGCGAGCAGTACTTC. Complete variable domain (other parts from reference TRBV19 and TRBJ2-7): DGGITQSPKYLFRKEGQNVTLSCEQNLNHDAMYWYRQDPGQGLRLIYYSQIVNDFQKGDIAEGYSVSREKKESFPLTVTSAQKNPTAFYLCASSIGSSREQYFGPGTRLTVT.

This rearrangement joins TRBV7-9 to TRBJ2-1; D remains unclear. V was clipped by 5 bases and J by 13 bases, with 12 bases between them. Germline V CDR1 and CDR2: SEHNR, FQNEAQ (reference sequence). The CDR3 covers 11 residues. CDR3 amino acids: CASSLGRHQFF. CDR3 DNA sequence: TGTGCCAGCAGCCTAGGACGCCATCAGTTCTTC.

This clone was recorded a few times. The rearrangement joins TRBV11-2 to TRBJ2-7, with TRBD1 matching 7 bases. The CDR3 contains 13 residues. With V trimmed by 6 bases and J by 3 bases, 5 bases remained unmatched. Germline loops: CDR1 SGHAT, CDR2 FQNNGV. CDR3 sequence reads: CASSPNRGYEQYF. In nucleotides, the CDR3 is TGTGCCAGCAGTCCTAACAGGGGCTACGAGCAGTACTTC.

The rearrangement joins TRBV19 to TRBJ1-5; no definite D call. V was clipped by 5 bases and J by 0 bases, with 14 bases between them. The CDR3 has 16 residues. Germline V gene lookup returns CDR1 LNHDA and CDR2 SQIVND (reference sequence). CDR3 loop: CASSADTLLSNQPQHF. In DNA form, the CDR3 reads TGTGCCAGTAGTGCTGATACCCTACTTAGCAATCAGCCCCAGCATTTT.

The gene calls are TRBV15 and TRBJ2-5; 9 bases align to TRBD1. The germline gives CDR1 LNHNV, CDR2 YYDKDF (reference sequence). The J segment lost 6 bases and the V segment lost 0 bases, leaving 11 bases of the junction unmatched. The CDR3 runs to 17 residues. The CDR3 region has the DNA TGTGCCACCAGCAGAGATCCCCCCCGGGACAGGGAACAGACCCAGTACTTC. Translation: CATSRDPPRDREQTQYF.

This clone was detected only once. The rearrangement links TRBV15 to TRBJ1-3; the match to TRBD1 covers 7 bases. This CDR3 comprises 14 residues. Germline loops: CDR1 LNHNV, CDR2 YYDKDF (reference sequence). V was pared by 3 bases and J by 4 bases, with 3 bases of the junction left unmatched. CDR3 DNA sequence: TGTGCCACCAGCAGTGCAGGGGGAGGAAACACCATATATTTT. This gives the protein CATSSAGGGNTIYF.

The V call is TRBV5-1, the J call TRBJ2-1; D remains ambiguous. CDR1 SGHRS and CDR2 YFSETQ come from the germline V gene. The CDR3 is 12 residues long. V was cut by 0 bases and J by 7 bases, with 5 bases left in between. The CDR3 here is CASSLGSNEQFF. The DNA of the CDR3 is TGCGCCAGCAGCTTGGGCTCGAATGAGCAGTTCTTC. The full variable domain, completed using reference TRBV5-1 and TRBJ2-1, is KAGVTQTPRYLIKTRGQQVTLSCSPISGHRSVSWYQQTPGQGLQFLFEYFSETQRNKGNFPGRFSGRQFSNSRSEMNVSTLELGDSALYLCASSLGSNEQFFGPGTRLTVL.

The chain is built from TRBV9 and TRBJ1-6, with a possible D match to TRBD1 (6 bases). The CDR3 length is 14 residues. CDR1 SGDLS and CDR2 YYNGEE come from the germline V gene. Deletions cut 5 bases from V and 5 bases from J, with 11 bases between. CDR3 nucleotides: TGTGCCAGCAGGAGGGGACATAATAATTCACCCCTCCACTTT. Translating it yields CASRRGHNNSPLHF.

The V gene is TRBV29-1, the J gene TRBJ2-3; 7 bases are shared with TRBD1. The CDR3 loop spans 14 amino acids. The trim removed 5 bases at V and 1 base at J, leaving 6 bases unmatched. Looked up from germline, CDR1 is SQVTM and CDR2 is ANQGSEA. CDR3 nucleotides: TGCAGCGTTACGGGACAGCTTCGCACAGATACGCAGTATTTT. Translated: CSVTGQLRTDTQYF.

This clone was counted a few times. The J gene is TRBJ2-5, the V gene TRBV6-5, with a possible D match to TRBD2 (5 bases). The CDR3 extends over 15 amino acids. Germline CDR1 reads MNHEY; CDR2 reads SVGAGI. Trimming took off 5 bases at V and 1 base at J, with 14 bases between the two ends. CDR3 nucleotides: TGTGCCAGCAGTCTCTGGTCCCGGGGCCAAGAGACCCAGTACTTC. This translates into CASSLWSRGQETQYF.

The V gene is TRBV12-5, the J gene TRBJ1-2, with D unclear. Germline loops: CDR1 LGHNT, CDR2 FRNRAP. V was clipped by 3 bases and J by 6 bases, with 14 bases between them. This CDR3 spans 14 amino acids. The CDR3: CASGFQATIDGYTF. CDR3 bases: TGTGCTAGTGGTTTTCAAGCTACTATCGATGGCTACACCTTC. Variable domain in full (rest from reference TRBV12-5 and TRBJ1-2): DARVTQTPRHKVTEMGQEVTMRCQPILGHNTVFWYRQTMMQGLELLAYFRNRAPLDDSGMPKDRFSAEMPDATLATLKIQPSEPRDSAVYFCASGFQATIDGYTFGSGTRLTVV.

The CDR3 DNA reads as TGTGCCAGCAGCCTAGGTCGGGGGCAAAAACTGTTTTTT. Encoded protein: CASSLGRGQKLFF. This chain joins TRBV7-9 and TRBJ1-4, with a tentative D call TRBD1 (6 bases). V lost 5 bases to trimming and J lost 9 bases, with 13 bases between them. Germline lookup yields CDR1 SEHNR and CDR2 FQNEAQ (reference sequence). The CDR3 loop spans 13 amino acids.

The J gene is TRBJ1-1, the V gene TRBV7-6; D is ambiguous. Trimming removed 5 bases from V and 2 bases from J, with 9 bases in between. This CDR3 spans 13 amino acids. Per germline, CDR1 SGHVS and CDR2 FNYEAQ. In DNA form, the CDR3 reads TGTGCCAGCAGCACTCGGGGTAACACTGAAGCTTTCTTT. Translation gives CASSTRGNTEAFF.

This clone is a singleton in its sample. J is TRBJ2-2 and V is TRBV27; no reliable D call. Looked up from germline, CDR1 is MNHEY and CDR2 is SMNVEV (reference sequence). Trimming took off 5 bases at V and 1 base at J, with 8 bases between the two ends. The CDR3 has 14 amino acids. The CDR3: CASSTDLNTGELFF. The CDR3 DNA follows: TGTGCCAGCAGTACAGACCTGAACACCGGGGAGCTGTTTTTT.

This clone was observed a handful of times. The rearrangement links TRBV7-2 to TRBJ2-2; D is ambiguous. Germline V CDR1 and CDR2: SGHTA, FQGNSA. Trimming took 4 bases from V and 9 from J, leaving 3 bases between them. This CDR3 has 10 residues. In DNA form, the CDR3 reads TGTGCCAGCAGCTCCAGGGAGCTGTTTTTT. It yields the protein CASSSRELFF.

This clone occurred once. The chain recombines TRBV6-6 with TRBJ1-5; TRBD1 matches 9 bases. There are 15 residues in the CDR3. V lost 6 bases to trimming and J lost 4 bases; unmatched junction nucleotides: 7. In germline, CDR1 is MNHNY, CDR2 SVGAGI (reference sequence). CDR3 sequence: CASRSDRGQNQPQHF. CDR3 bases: TGTGCCAGCAGATCGGACAGGGGACAAAATCAGCCCCAGCATTTT.

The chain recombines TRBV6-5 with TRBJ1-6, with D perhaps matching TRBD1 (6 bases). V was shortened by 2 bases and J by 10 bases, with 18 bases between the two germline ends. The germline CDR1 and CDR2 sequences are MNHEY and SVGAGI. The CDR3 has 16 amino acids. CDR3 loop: CASSYQQGEAHSPLHF. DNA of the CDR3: TGTGCCAGCAGTTACCAACAGGGAGAGGCACACTCACCCCTCCACTTT.

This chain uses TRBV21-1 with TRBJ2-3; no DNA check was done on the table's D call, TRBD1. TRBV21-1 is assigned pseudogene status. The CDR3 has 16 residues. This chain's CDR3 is CASPQGQGMGTDTQYF. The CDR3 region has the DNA TGTGCCAGCCCCCAGGGACAGGGGATGGGCACAGATACGCAGTATTTT.

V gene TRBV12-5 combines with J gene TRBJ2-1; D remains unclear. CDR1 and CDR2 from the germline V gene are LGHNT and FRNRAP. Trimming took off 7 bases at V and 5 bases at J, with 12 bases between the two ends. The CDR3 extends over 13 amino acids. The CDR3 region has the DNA TGTGCTAGTGTCAGTCCCAAGGACAATGAGCAGTTCTTC. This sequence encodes CASVSPKDNEQFF.

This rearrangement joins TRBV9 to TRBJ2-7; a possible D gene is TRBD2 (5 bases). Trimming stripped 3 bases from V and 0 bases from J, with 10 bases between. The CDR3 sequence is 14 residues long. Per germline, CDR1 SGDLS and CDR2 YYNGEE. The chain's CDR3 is CASSGERNSYEQYF. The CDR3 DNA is TGTGCCAGCAGCGGAGAGCGGAACTCCTACGAGCAGTACTTC.

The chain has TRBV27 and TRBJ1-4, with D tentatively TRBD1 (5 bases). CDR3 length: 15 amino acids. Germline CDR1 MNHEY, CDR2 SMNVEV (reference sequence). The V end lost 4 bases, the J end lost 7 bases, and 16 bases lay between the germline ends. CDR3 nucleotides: TGTGCCAGCAGTTCCCAACAGCATGGGGGTGAAAAACTGTTTTTT. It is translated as CASSSQQHGGEKLFF.

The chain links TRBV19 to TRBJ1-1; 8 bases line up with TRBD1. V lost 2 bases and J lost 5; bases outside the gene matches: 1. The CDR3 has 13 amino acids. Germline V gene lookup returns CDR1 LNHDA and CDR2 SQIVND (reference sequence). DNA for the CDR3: TGTGCCAGTAGTATAAACAGGGGGACTGAAGCTTTCTTT. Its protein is CASSINRGTEAFF.

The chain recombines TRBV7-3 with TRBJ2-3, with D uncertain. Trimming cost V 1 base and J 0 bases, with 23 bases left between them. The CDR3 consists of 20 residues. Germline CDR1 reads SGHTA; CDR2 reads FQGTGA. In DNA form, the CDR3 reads TGTGCCAGCAGCTTAAAGGGCTCACTAACCCCCGAATCGAGCACAGATACGCAGTATTTT. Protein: CASSLKGSLTPESSTDTQYF.

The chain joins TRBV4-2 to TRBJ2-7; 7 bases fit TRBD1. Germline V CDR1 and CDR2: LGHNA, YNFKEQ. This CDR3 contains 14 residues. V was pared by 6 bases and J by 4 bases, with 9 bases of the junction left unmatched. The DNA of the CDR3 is TGTGCCAGCAGTCATGAGGGGGCGAGGTACGAGCAGTACTTC. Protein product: CASSHEGARYEQYF.